These 5 T cell receptor beta chains share one sample of origin, sequenced in a study of blood T cell repertoires in COVID-19. Clones were read by immunoSEQ multiplex PCR, and TCRdb kept only the in-frame ones, dropping some. The table records around 260,000 clones, roughly 80% of them present only once. The specimen sequenced was peripheral blood. These receptors all stem from a person aged 70 to 80 with COVID-19, enrolled during active disease.

The gene calls are TRBV2 and TRBJ2-7, with TRBD2 matching over 9 bases. The V and J ends lost 4 bases and 6 bases, in that order; junction bases with no gene match: 10. Germline CDR1 SNHLY, CDR2 FYNNEI. There are 15 residues in the CDR3. The DNA of the CDR3 is TGTGCCAGCAGTGGGGCGGCGGGAGGGCCAGTCGAGCAGTACTTC. Residues: CASSGAAGGPVEQYF.

The chain uses TRBV28 and TRBJ2-7; TRBD1 might be the D (6 bases). Trimming cost V 4 bases and J 4 bases, with 8 bases left between them. The germline gives CDR1 MDHEN, CDR2 SYDVKM. This CDR3 has 12 residues. CDR3 protein: CASSSTGYEQYF. The CDR3 nucleotides read TGTGCCAGCAGTTCGACAGGTTACGAGCAGTACTTC. The full variable domain, its missing parts supplied by reference TRBV28 and TRBJ2-7, is DVKVTQSSRYLVKRTGEKVFLECVQDMDHENMFWYRQDPGLGLRLIYFSYDVKMKEKGDIPEGYSVSREKKERFSLILESASTNQTSMYLCASSSTGYEQYFGPGTRLTVT.

The rearrangement joins TRBV11-1 to TRBJ2-3; D unclear. This CDR3 comprises 17 residues. Trimming stripped 0 bases from V and 0 bases from J, with 13 bases between. Germline V gene lookup returns CDR1 SGHAT and CDR2 FQDESV (reference sequence). The CDR3: CASSLALAVTSTDTQYF. CDR3 bases: TGTGCCAGCAGCTTAGCGCTGGCGGTGACTAGCACAGATACGCAGTATTTT.

The chain has TRBV28 and TRBJ2-5, with TRBD2 as a possible D gene (7 bases). Trimming took off 6 bases at V and 4 bases at J, with 12 bases between the two ends. The CDR3 totals 13 residues. Germline CDR1 reads MDHEN; CDR2 reads SYDVKM. The CDR3 loop reads CASSPGGPETQYF. As DNA, the CDR3 is TGTGCCAGCAGCCCGGGGGGCCCAGAGACCCAGTACTTC.

This clone was counted only a few times. The chain recombines TRBV7-3 with TRBJ2-3; D is undetermined. Germline V CDR1 and CDR2: SGHTA, FQGTGA. V was trimmed by 0 bases and J by 4 bases, leaving 5 bases between them. This CDR3 comprises 13 residues. The CDR3 DNA reads as TGTGCCAGCAGCTTAACTCGGTCAGATACGCAGTATTTT. This sequence encodes CASSLTRSDTQYF.